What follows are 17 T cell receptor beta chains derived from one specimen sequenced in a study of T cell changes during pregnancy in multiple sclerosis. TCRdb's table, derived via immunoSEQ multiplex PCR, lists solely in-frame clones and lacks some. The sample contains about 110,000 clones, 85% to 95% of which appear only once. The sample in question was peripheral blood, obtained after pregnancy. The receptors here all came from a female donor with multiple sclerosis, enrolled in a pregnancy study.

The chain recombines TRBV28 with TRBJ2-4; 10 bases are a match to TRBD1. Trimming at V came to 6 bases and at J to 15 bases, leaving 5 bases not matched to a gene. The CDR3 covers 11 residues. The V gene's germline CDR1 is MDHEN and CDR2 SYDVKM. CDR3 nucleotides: TGTGCCAGCAGCAGGGACAGGGGTCGGTACTTC. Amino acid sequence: CASSRDRGRYF.

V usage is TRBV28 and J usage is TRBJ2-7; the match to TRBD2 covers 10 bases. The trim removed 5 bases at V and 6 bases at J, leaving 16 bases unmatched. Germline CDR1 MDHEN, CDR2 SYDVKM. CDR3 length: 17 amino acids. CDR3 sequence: CASSSPSGSGVSTEQYF. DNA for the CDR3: TGTGCCAGCAGTAGTCCTAGCGGGAGCGGAGTCAGTACCGAGCAGTACTTC.

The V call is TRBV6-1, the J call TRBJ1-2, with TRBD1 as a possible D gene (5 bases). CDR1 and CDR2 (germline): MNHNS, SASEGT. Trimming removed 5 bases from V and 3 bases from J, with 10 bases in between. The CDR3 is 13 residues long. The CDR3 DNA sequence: TGTGCCAGCAGTCAGGTGACAGACTATGGCTACACCTTC. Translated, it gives CASSQVTDYGYTF.

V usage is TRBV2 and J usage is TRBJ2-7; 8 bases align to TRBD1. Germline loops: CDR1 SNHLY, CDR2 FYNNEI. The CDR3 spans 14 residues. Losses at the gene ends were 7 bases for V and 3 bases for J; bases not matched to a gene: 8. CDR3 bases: TGTGCCAGCACCGGACAGGGCCAAGGCTACGAGCAGTACTTC. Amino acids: CASTGQGQGYEQYF.

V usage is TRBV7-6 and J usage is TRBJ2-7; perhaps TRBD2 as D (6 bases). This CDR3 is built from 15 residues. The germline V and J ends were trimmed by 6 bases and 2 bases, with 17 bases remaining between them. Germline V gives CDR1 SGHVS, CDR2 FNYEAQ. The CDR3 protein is CASREGTAEAYEQYF. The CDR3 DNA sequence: TGTGCCAGCAGGGAGGGGACTGCAGAGGCCTACGAGCAGTACTTC.

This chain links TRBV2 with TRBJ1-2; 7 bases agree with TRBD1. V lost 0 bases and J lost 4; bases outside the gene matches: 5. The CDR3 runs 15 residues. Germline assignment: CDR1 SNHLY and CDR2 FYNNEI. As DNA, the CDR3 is TGTGCCAGCAGTGAAGCGGTAGGGACAGTCTATGGCTACACCTTC. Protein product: CASSEAVGTVYGYTF.

This CDR3 is CSAVTVMNTEAFF. CDR3 nucleotides: TGCAGCGCCGTGACAGTGATGAACACTGAAGCTTTCTTT. The rearrangement joins TRBV29-1 to TRBJ1-1; tentative D call: TRBD1 (5 bases). The CDR3 spans 13 residues. Per the germline V gene, CDR1 is SQVTM and CDR2 is ANQGSEA. V was clipped by 7 bases and J by 0 bases, with 12 bases between them.

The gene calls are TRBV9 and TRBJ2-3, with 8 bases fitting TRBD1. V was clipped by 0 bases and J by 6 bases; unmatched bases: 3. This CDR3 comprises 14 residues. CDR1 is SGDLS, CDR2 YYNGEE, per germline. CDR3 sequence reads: CASSVDAGGDTQYF. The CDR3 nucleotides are TGTGCCAGCAGCGTAGATGCAGGGGGCGATACGCAGTATTTT.

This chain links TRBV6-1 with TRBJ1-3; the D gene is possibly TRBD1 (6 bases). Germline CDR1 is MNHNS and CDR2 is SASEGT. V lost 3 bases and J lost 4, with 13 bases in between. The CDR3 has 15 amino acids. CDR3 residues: CASSDPGHRGNTIYF. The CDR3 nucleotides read TGTGCCAGCAGTGACCCGGGACATAGGGGAAACACCATATATTTT.

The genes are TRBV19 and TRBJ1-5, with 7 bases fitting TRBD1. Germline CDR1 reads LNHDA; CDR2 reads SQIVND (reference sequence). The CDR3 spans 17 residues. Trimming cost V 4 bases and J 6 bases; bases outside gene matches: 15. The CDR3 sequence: CASSTADRVRRSQPQHF. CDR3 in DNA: TGTGCCAGTAGTACAGCTGACAGGGTCAGGAGAAGTCAGCCCCAGCATTTT.

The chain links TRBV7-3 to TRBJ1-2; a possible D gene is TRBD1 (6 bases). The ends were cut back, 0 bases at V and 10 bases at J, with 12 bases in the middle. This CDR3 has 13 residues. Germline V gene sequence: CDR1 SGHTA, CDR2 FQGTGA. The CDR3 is CASSLTWTAPYTF. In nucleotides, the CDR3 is TGTGCCAGCAGCTTAACCTGGACAGCCCCCTACACCTTC.

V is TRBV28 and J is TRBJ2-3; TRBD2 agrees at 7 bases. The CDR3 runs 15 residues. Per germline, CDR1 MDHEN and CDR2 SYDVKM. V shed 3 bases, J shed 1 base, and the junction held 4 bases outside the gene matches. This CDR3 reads CASSFSTSGTDTQYF. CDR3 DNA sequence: TGTGCCAGCAGTTTTAGTACTAGCGGCACAGATACGCAGTATTTT.

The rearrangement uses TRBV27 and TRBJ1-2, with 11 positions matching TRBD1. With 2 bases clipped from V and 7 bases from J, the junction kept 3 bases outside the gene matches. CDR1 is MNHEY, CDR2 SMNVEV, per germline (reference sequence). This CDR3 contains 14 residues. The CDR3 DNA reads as TGTGCCAGCAGTTTAAGGACAGGGGGCGGTGGCTACACCTTC. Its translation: CASSLRTGGGGYTF.

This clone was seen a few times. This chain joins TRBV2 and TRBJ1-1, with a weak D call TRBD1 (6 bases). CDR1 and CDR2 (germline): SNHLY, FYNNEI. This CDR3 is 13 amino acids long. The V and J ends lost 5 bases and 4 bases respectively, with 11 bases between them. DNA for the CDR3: TGTGCCAGCAGTACCCAGGGGACCACTGAAGCTTTCTTT. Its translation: CASSTQGTTEAFF.

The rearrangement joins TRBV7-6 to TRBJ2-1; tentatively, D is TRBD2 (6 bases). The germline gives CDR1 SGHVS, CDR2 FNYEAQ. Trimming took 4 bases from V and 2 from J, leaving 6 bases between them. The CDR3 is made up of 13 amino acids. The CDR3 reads CASSSSAYNEQFF. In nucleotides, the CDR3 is TGTGCCAGCAGCTCTAGCGCCTACAATGAGCAGTTCTTC.

For the CDR3, the DNA is TGTGCCTGGAGTGCCGGTAATAATTCACCCCTCCACTTT. It translates to CAWSAGNNSPLHF. V and J are TRBV30 and TRBJ1-6; no clear D. Trimming removed 1 base from V and 5 bases from J, with 6 bases in between. Germline V lookup: CDR1 GTSNPN, CDR2 SVGIG (reference sequence). This CDR3 spans 13 amino acids.

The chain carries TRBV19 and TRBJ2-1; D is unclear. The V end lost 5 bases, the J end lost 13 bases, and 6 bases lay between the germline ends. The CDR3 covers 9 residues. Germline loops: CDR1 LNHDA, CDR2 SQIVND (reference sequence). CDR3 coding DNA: TGTGCCAGTAGTGGCTGCCAGTTCTTC. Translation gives CASSGCQFF.